This TCR beta chain was found in a study of CD8+CD57+ T cells in acquired aplastic anemia (dated by TCRdb to 2017 to 2018). At the level of the whole study: On average, sorted CD4+ and CD8+ cells yielded around 3.5 ug of extracted DNA, with a range of about 0.18 to 30 ug. CD8+CD57+ expansion was defined as a frequency above the mean frequency observed in healthy subjects.

TCR beta VDJ combination and CDR3 sequence profiling used genomic DNA as the template. An Illumina HiSeq 2000 was used for TCR repertoire sequencing. The authors' pipeline ran thus. Repertoire assessment relied on Simpson's diversity index, CDR3 size and DJ length profiles, and TRBV/TRBJ rearrangement plots. The most abundant DNA sequence in the deep sequencing data was taken as the immunodominant clone. CDR3 amino acid sequences were checked for sharing across subjects and were also compared against the VDJdb database and published repertoires. TCRdb applied fastp at Q25 and MiXCR to the public reads, then kept only in-frame beta chains. Rows are combined by CDR3 protein, so each entry shows the most common genes and DNA. Clone size and V and J calls follow TCRdb, not the original study. The sample has 160,000 or so distinct CDR3 sequences on record, 71% of them singletons. The ten largest account for 40% to 60% of the sample.

V and J are truncated by 0 bases and 4 bases respectively, leaving an intervening sequence of 3 bases. Reading from cysteine to phenylalanine, the CDR3 counts 12 amino acids. This entry keeps only the CDR3 DNA: 36 bases, framed from base 1. The germline V gene supplies CDR1 LGHNT and CDR2 FRNRAP. The patients picked for sequencing were ones in whom flow cytometry had shown an expansion of CD8+CD57+ cells. Every patient had a diagnosis of severe acquired aplastic anemia based on International Study of Aplastic Anemia and Agranulocytosis and Camitta criteria. No therapy had been received by the patients at the time of blood sampling. TCR repertoires of sorted CD4+ and CD8+ blood T cells from severe aplastic anemia patients and healthy subjects were deep-sequenced in the study. Patients were enrolled under clinicaltrials.gov protocols 00001620, 01623167, 00001397, 00071045, 00081523 and 00961064 in the USA. Ficoll-Paque density gradient centrifugation was used to isolate peripheral blood mononuclear cells. Before DNA extraction, CD4+ and CD8+ T cells were sorted by FACS or by magnetic beads.

With regard to this clonotype: Its antigen target is currently unknown. Base quality data are lacking; no much larger clone is found one base away.

Overall study results and their limits: No significant difference in CD8+ Simpson's diversity was found between patients and healthy controls (P=0.060). Roughly 30 CD8+ CDR3 sequences were shared between patients and controls but appeared highly expressed in patients and within their immunodominant clones.

The sequenced sample was sorted CD4+, CD8+, or CD8+CD57+ T cells (not recorded which) from PBMCs. The TCR sequence derives from a human donor with aplastic anemia. The chain is assembled from TRBV12-5 and TRBJ2-5, with the D gene too uncertain to name. CDR3 sequence: CASGLVRETQYF. The nucleotide sequence reads as follows: TGTGCTAGTGGTTTGGTACGAGAGACCCAGTACTTC.